This TCR beta chain was identified during a study of graft-versus-host responses after intestinal transplantation. General study results and limits: The marrow of recipients harbored GvH clones, and ileum or blood showed some of them first.

Trimming stripped 4 bases from V and 6 bases from J, with 17 bases between. The CDR3 is 15 amino acids. The germline gives CDR1 MGHRA, CDR2 YSYEKL. Profiled with immunoSEQ multiplex PCR; TCRdb holds only in-frame clones, not every one. This table holds about 29,000 clones, approximately 93% found once. On this clone itself: Its target is not known.

The receptor's source is a human patient who received an intestinal transplant, so some T cells may come from the graft donor. The starting material was PBMCs, obtained approximately 66 days after intestinal transplant. This chain connects TRBV4-1 to TRBJ2-3; possibly TRBD2 for D (5 bases). Here the CDR3 reads CASSLIMPPGDTQYF. The CDR3 bases are TGCGCCAGCAGCCTCATCATGCCCCCGGGGGATACGCAGTATTTT.